The sequence of this TCR beta chain was determined in a study of vaccination and CD4 T cells after COVID-19. The overall study: Convalescent donors: six male, four female; seven Caucasian, two Asian, one multiracial, two Hispanic. Post-COVID samples were collected a median 101 days following diagnosis, spanning 35 to 161. Three convalescent patients provided samples that were taken at day 14 and days 161 to 241 post-vaccination. Broader study findings: For convalescent patients, 304 of the 307 vaccine-specific clones analyzed were classified as spike mono-reactive.

TCRdb fed the PCR reads into MiXCR, producing one record per CDR3 protein. The repertoire consists of some 27,000 distinct CDR3 sequences, with under 60% occurring once and the leading ten covering more than 5.5%. The time point here: late sampling 161 to 241 days after vaccination in three convalescent patients. About this clonotype itself: Its antigen is not known.

The sample here was CD4+ T cells from blood, taken about 7 months after SARS-CoV-2 vaccination. The source is a human donor who had recovered from COVID-19.

CDR3 coding DNA: TGTGCCAGCAGTGACCCGGGGCGGGGGACGAGCACTGAAGCTTTCTTT. Protein product: CASSDPGRGTSTEAFF. The J gene is TRBJ1-1, the V gene TRBV6-1; possibly TRBD1 for D (5 bases). Germline CDR1 is MNHNS and CDR2 is SASEGT. V lost 3 bases and J 4 bases, leaving 18 bases between the germline ends. The CDR3 has 16 residues.